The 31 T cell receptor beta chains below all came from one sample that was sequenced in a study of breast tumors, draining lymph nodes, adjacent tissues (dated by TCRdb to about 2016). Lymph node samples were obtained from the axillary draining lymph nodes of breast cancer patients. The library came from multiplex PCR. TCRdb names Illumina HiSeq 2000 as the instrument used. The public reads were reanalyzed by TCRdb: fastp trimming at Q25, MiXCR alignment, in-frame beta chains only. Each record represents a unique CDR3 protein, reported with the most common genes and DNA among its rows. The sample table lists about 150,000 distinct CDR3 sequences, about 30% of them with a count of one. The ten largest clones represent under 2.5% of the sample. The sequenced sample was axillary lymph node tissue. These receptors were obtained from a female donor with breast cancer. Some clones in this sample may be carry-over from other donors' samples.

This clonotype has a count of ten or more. The CDR3 nucleotides are TGTGCCAGCAGACGGGACAGGGGTAATGAAAAACTGTTTTTT. It codes for CASRRDRGNEKLFF. The chain has TRBV6-5 and TRBJ1-4, with 10 nucleotides matching TRBD1. After removal of 6 bases from V and 4 bases from J, the junction contained 2 bases not matched to a gene. This CDR3 has 14 amino acids. CDR1 and CDR2 from the germline V gene are MNHEY and SVGAGI.

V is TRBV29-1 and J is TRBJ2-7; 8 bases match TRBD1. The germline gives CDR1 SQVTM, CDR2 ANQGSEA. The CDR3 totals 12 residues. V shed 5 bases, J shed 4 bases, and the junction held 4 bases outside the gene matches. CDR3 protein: CSVRTGFYEQYF. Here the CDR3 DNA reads TGCAGCGTTAGGACAGGGTTTTACGAGCAGTACTTC.

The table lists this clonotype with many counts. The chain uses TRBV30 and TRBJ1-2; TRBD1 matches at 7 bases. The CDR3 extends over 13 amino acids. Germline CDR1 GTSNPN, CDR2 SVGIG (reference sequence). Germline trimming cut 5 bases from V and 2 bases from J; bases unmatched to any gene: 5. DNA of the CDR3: TGTGCCTGGGCCTCACAGGGGAACTATGGCTACACCTTC. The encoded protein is CAWASQGNYGYTF.

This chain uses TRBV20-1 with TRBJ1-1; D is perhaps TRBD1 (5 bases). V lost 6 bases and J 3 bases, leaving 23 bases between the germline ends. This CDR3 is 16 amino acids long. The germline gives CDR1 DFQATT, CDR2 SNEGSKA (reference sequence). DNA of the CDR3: TGCAGTGCCGTAATCCAGGGTGCTTCAATTTACACTGAAGCTTTCTTT. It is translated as CSAVIQGASIYTEAFF.

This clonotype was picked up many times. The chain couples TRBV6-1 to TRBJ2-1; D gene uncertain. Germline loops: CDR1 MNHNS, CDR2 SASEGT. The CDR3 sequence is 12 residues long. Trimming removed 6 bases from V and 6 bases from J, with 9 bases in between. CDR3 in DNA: TGTGCCAGCAGCGTGCCCCCCAATGAGCAGTTCTTC. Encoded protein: CASSVPPNEQFF.

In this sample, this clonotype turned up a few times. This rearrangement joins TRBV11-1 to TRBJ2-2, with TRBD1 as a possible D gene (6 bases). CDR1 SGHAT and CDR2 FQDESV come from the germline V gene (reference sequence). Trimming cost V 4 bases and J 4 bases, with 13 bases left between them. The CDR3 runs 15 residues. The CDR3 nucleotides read TGTGCCAGCAGCTATGGGGGCGCTGCCACCGGGGAGCTGTTTTTT. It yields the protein CASSYGGAATGELFF.

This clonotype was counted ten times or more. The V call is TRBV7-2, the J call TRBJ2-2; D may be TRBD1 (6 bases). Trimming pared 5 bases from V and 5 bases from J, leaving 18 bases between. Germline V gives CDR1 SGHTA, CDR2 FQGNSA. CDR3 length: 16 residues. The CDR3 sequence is CASSARTTTGTGELFF. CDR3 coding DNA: TGTGCCAGCAGCGCCCGAACCACAACAGGGACCGGGGAGCTGTTTTTT.

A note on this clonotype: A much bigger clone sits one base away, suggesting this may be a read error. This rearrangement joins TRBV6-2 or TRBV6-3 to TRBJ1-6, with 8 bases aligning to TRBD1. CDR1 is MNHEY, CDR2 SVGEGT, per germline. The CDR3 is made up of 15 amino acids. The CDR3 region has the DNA TGTGCCAGCAGTTCGGGACAGGTCTCGAATTCACCCCACCACTTT. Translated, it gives CASSSGQVSNSPHHF.

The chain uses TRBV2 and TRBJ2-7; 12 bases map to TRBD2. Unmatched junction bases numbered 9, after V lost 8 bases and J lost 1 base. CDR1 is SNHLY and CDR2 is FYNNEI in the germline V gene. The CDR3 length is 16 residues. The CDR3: CASRLAGVLASYEQYV. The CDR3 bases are TGTGCCAGCCGACTAGCGGGGGTCTTGGCTTCCTACGAGCAGTACGTC.

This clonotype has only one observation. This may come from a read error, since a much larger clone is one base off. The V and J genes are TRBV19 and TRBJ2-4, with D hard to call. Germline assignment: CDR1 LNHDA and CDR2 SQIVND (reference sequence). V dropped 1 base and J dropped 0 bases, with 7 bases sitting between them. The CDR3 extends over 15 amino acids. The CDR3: CASSIAVLAKNIQYF. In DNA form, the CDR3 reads TGTGCCAGTAGTATAGCTGTCCTAGCCAAAAACATTCAGTACTTC.

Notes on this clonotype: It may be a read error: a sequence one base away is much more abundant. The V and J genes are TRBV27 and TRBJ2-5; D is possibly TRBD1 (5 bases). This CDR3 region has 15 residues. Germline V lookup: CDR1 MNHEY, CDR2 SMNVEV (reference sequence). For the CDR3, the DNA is TGTGCCAGCAGTTTGGGCCAGGGAAAGCAAGAGATCCAGTACTTC. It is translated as CASSLGQGKQEIQYF.

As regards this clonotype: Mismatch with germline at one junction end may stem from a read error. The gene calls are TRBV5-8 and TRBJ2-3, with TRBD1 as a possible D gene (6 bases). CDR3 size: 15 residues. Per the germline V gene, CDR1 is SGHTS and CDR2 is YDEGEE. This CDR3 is CASSQVRTTGDTQYF. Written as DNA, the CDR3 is TGCGCCAGCAGCCAAGTCCGGACAACAGGGGATACGCAGTATTTT.

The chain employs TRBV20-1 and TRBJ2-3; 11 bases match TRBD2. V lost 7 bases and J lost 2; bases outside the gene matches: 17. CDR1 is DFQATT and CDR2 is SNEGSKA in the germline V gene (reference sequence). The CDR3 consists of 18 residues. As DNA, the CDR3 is TGCAGTGGGCAGGCACTAGCGGGAGCTCCCCCTAACACAGATACGCAGTATTTT. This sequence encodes CSGQALAGAPPNTDTQYF.

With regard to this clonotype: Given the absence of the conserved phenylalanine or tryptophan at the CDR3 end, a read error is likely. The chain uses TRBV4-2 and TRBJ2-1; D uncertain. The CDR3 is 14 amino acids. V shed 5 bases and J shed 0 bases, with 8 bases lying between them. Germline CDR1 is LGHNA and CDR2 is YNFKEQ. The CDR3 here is CASSAASSYNEQFR. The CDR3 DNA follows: TGTGCCAGCAGCGCGGCGAGCTCCTACAATGAGCAGTTCAGA.

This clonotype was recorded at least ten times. The CDR3 coding sequence is TGTGCCAGCACACCAACAGGATTTAACTATGGCTACACCTTC. Its translation is CASTPTGFNYGYTF. This chain uses TRBV11-2 with TRBJ1-2, with D possibly TRBD1 on 5 matching bases. This CDR3 is built from 14 residues. CDR1 SGHAT and CDR2 FQNNGV come from the germline V gene. Trimming pared 7 bases from V and 1 base from J, leaving 13 bases between.

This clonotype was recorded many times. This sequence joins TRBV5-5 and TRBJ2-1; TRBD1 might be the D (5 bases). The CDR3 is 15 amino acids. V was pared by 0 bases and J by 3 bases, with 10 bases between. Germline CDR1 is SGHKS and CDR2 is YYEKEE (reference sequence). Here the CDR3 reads CASSLGQMSYNEQFF. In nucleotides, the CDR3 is TGTGCCAGCAGCTTGGGACAGATGAGCTACAATGAGCAGTTCTTC.

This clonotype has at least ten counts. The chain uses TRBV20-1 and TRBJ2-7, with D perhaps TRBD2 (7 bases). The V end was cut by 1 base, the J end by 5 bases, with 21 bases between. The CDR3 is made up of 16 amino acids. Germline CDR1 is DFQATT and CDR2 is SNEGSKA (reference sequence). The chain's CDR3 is CSARASMGGGGDEQYF. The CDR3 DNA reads TGCAGTGCTAGAGCGTCCATGGGCGGGGGCGGAGACGAGCAGTACTTC.

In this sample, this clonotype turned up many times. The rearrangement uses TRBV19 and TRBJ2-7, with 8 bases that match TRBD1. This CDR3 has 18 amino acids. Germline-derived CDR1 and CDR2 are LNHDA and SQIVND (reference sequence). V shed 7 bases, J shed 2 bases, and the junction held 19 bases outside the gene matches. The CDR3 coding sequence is TGTGCCAGTAACCAACGGGACAGGAGAAAGCTGATCACCTACGAGCAGTACTTC. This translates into CASNQRDRRKLITYEQYF.

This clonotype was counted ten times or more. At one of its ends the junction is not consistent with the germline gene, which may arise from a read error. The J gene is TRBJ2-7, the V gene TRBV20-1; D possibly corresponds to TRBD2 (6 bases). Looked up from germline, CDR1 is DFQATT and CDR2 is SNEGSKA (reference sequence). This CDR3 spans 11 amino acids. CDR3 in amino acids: CSGTPDHEQYF. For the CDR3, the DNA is TGTTCCGGGACTCCCGACCACGAGCAGTATTTC.

CDR3 loop: CSARQPNTEAFF. CDR3 in DNA: TGCAGTGCTAGACAGCCGAACACTGAAGCTTTCTTT. V usage is TRBV20-1 and J usage is TRBJ1-1; D is ambiguous. The germline gives CDR1 DFQATT, CDR2 SNEGSKA (reference sequence). Trimming took 2 bases from V and 1 from J, leaving 5 bases between them. CDR3 size: 12 residues.

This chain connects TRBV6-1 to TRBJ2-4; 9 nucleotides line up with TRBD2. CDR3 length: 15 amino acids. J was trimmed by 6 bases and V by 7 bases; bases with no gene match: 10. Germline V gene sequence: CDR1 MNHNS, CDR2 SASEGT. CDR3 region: CASIPGSGGRNIQYF. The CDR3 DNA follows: TGTGCCAGCATTCCGGGTAGCGGGGGACGAAACATTCAGTACTTC.

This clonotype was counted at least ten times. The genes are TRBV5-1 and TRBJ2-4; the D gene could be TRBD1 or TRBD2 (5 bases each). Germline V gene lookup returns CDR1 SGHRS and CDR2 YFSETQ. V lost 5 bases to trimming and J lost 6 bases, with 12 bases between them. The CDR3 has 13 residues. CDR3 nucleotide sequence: TGCGCCAGCAGTTTTGACAGCGGAAACATTCAGTACTTC. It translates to CASSFDSGNIQYF.

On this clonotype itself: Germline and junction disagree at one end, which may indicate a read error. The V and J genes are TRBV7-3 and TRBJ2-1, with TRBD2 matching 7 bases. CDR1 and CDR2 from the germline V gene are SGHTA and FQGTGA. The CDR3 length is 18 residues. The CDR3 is CASSLTRASGGAYHEQFF. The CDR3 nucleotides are TGTGCCAGCAGCTTAACGAGGGCTAGCGGAGGGGCCTACCATGAGCAGTTCTTC.

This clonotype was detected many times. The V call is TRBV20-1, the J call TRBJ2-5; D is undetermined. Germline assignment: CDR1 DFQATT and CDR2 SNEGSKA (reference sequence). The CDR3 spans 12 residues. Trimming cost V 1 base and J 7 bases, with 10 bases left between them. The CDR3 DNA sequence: TGCAGTGCTAGAGTTGTGACCGGGACCCAGTACTTC. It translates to CSARVVTGTQYF.

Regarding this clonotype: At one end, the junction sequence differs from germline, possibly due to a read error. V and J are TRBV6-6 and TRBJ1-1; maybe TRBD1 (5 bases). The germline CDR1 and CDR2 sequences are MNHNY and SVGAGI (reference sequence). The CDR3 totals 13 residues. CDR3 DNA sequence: TGTGCCAGCAGTTACTCGACGGACACTGAAGCTTCCTTT. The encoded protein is CASSYSTDTEASF.

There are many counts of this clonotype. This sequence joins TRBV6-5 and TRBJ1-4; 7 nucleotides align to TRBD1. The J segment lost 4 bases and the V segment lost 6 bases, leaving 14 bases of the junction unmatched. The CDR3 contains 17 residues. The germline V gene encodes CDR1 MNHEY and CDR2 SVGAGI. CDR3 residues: CASSPRGELGVNEKLFF. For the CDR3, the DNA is TGTGCCAGCAGCCCCAGGGGGGAACTAGGGGTTAATGAAAAACTGTTTTTT.

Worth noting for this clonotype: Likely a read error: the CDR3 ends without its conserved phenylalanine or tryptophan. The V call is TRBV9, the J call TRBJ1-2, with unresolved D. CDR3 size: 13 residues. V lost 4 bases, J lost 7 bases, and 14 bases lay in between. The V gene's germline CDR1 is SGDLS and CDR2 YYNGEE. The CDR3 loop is CASSSPGSGGYTS. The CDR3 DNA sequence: TGTGCCAGCAGCTCGCCTGGATCGGGTGGCTACACCTCC.

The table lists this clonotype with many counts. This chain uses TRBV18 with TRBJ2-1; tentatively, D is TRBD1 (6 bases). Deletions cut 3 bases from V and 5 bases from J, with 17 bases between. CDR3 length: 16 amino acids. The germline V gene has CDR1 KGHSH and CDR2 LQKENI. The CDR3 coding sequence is TGTGCCAGCTCACCGACAGGCGGGCGCCTGAACAATGAGCAGTTCTTC. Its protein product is CASSPTGGRLNNEQFF.

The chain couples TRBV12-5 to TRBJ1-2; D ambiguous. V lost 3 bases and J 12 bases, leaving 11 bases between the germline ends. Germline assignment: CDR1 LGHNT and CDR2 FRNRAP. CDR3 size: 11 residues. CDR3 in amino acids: CASGLAGGHTF. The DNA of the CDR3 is TGTGCTAGTGGTTTAGCCGGAGGCCACACCTTC.

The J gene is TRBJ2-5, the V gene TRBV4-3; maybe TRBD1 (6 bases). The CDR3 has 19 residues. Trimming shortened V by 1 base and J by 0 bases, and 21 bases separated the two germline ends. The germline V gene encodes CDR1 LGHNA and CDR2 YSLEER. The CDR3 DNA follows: TGCGCCAGCAGCCAAGTAGAGTACGACGGACAGCCTTACCAAGAGACCCAGTACTTC. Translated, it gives CASSQVEYDGQPYQETQYF.

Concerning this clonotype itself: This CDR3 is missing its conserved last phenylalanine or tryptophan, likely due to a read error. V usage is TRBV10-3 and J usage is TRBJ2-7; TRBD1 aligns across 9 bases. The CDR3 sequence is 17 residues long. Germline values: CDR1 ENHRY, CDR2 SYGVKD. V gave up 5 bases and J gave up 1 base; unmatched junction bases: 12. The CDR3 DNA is TGTGCCATCAGTCAGGGGACAGGGATTTTTGGATCCTACGAGCAGTACGCC. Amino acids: CAISQGTGIFGSYEQYA.